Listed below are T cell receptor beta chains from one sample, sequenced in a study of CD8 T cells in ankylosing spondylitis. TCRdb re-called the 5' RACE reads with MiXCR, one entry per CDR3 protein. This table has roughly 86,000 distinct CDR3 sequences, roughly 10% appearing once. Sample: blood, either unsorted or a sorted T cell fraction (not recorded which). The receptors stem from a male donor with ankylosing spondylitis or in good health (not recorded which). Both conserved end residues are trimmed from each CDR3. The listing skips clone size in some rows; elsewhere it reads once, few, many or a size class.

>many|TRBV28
ASSAAIVNEQF
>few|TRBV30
AWSVGNQGNQPQH
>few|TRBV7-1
ASSSGLAGGPETQY
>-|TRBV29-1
SVEGAGFTDSQY
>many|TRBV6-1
ASTIGQGWYEQY
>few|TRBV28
ASSLRVPWEAF
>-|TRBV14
ASSQDTDFNYEQY
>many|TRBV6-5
ASSWRTSGGAFQY
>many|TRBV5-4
ASSRPGQGRGNEQF
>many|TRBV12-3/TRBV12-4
ASSLSGLGLYEQY